Listed below are T cell receptor beta chains from one sample, sequenced in a study of cytomegalovirus exposure and HLA in healthy donors. Sequencing used immunoSEQ multiplex PCR; TCRdb keeps in-frame clones, though not all of them. The table includes 130,000 or so clones, 80% detected once. The sequenced sample was PBMCs. These receptors originate from a man aged 25 to 40 in good health and CMV-seronegative. CDR3s include the opening cysteine and the closing phenylalanine or tryptophan. The D gene is left open where the match is weak. Some rows mark clone size as missing; the rest say once, few, many or name a class of expanded clone.

D,size,J,V,CDR3,DNA
TRBD1,once,TRBJ1-5,TRBV19,CASSRDRVQPQHF,TGTGCCAGTAGCCGTGACAGGGTCCAGCCCCAGCATTTT
TRBD1,NA,TRBJ1-4,TRBV28,CASSRTGTGTTNEKLFF,TGTGCCAGCAGCCGCACCGGGACAGGGACAACTAATGAAAAACTGTTTTTT
TRBD1,NA,TRBJ2-7,TRBV10-3,CAKRDRVVDEQYF,TGTGCCAAACGGGACAGGGTGGTCGACGAGCAGTACTTC
NA,NA,TRBJ1-1,TRBV29-1,CSVSPLEAFF,TGCAGCGTTTCCCCCCTTGAAGCTTTCTTT
TRBD1,NA,TRBJ1-4,TRBV5-1,CASSLSPTGPTENEKLFF,TGCGCCAGCAGCTTGTCCCCGACAGGGCCGACCGAAAATGAAAAACTGTTTTTT
TRBD1,NA,TRBJ1-5,TRBV7-6,CAGSLGQGANQPQHF,TGTGCCGGCAGCTTGGGACAGGGCGCCAATCAGCCCCAGCATTTT
TRBD2,once,TRBJ2-3,TRBV7-9,CASSQTRVAGDPTDTQYF,TGTGCCAGCAGCCAAACCCGAGTAGCGGGGGACCCCACAGATACGCAGTATTTT
TRBD1,NA,TRBJ2-1,TRBV28,CASSLDRYNEQFF,TGTGCCAGCAGCCTGGACAGGTACAATGAGCAGTTCTTC
NA,NA,TRBJ2-3,TRBV5-1,CASSKRQSVTDTQYF,TGCGCCAGCAGCAAAAGACAGTCAGTCACAGATACGCAGTATTTT
NA,NA,TRBJ1-2,TRBV4-2,CASSQGESLGAYGYTF,TGTGCCAGCAGCCAAGGTGAGAGCCTAGGAGCCTATGGCTACACCTTC
TRBD1,NA,TRBJ2-6,TRBV2,CASSEEQGMLTGANVLTF,TGTGCCAGCAGTGAGGAACAGGGGATGTTAACTGGGGCCAACGTCCTGACTTTC
NA,few,TRBJ2-1,TRBV12-5,CASGLVPLERTGEAYNEQFF,TGTGCTAGTGGTTTGGTACCCCTAGAAAGAACCGGTGAGGCCTACAATGAGCAGTTCTTC
NA,NA,TRBJ1-2,TRBV30,CAWSVPQGVYGYTF,TGTGCCTGGAGTGTACCACAGGGTGTCTATGGCTACACCTTC
NA,NA,TRBJ1-2,TRBV6-5,CASSYSLGWGYTF,TGTGCCAGCAGTTACTCTCTAGGATGGGGCTACACCTTC
NA,NA,TRBJ2-6,TRBV19,CASVRSGANVLTF,TGTGCCAGTGTCAGGTCTGGGGCCAACGTCCTGACTTTC